A selection of T cell receptor beta chains follows, all from one sample in a study of graft-versus-host responses after intestinal transplantation. Data came from immunoSEQ multiplex PCR; TCRdb stores just in-frame clones and leaves some out. Of about 24,000 clones in the sample, around two fifths were seen once. This material consisted of alloreactive CD4+ T cells from a mixed lymphocyte reaction culture, taken before intestinal transplant. The origin of the receptors is a human patient who received an intestinal transplant. Both conserved end residues are part of each CDR3. The D gene is left open where the match is weak. The size of a clone is reported for some rows only, either as once, few or many, or as a class for expanded clones.

d_gene	v_gene	j_gene	abundance	CDR3aa	CDR3nt
NA	TRBV6-1	TRBJ1-2	NA	CASSEAYLNYGYTF	TGTGCCAGCAGTGAAGCGTATCTTAACTATGGCTACACCTTC
NA	TRBV19	TRBJ2-5	NA	CASSIRGRVQETQYF	TGTGCCAGTAGTATAAGGGGAAGGGTACAAGAGACCCAGTACTTC
NA	TRBV7-2	TRBJ2-1	NA	CASSPRTRLGTEQFF	TGTGCCAGCAGCCCCCGAACTAGATTAGGCACTGAGCAGTTCTTC
TRBD2	TRBV4-2	TRBJ2-3	NA	CASSQGGGAPDTQYF	TGTGCCAGCAGCCAAGGCGGGGGGGCGCCAGATACGCAGTATTTT
NA	TRBV5-1	TRBJ2-1	NA	CASSLERDNEQFF	TGCGCCAGCAGCTTGGAGCGGGACAATGAGCAGTTCTTC
NA	TRBV7-6	TRBJ2-7	NA	CASSLEGARTYEQYF	TGTGCCAGCAGCTTGGAGGGGGCGCGAACATACGAGCAGTACTTC
TRBD1	TRBV6-6	TRBJ2-4	NA	CASLGLPNRGIQYF	TGTGCCAGTCTCGGACTACCAAACAGGGGGATTCAGTACTTC
TRBD1	TRBV4-2	TRBJ1-4	NA	CASSQRQGNEKLFF	TGTGCCAGCAGCCAGAGACAGGGTAACGAAAAACTGTTTTTT
NA	TRBV30	TRBJ1-5	few	CAWSYRLDQPQHF	TGTGCCTGGAGTTACAGGTTGGACCAGCCCCAGCATTTT
TRBD2	TRBV7-2	TRBJ2-7	few	CASSFVAGTYEQYF	TGTGCCAGCAGCTTCGTAGCGGGAACCTACGAGCAGTACTTC
NA	TRBV27	TRBJ2-7	NA	CASTRGGGGYEQYF	TGTGCCAGCACAAGAGGGGGAGGGGGATACGAGCAGTACTTC
TRBD1	TRBV5-6	TRBJ1-6	NA	CASSLGTGWSPLHF	TGTGCCAGCAGCTTGGGGACAGGTTGGTCACCCCTCCACTTT
NA	TRBV10-3	TRBJ1-2	NA	CAISDLREAYGYTF	TGTGCCATCAGTGACTTGAGGGAGGCCTATGGCTACACCTTC
NA	TRBV6-1	TRBJ2-2	NA	CASQGARPIGELFF	TGTGCCAGCCAAGGGGCAAGGCCCATCGGGGAGCTGTTTTTT
TRBD1	TRBV6-1	TRBJ2-6	NA	CASSENSGQGIWFGSGANVLTF	TGTGCCAGCAGTGAAAATTCGGGACAGGGAATTTGGTTTGGTTCTGGGGCCAACGTCCTGACTTTC